The present T cell receptor beta chain was sequenced within a study of T cell responses to AZD1222 COVID-19 vaccine. Germline V gives CDR1 MNHEY, CDR2 SMNVEV (reference sequence). Trimming cost V 4 bases and J 4 bases, with 7 bases left between them. This CDR3 contains 13 residues. Measured with immunoSEQ multiplex PCR; TCRdb has only the in-frame clones, and not every one. Among 110,000 to 150,000 clones, 70% to 90% were seen once, and the ten largest hold just under 3%. The chain couples TRBV27 to TRBJ1-4, with D unresolved. This specimen was peripheral blood, taken on day 0 of AZD1222 vaccination. This receptor was taken from an adult in good health. The CDR3 DNA sequence: TGTGCCAGCAGTTGGAGTCATAATGAAAAACTGTTTTTT. It yields the protein CASSWSHNEKLFF.